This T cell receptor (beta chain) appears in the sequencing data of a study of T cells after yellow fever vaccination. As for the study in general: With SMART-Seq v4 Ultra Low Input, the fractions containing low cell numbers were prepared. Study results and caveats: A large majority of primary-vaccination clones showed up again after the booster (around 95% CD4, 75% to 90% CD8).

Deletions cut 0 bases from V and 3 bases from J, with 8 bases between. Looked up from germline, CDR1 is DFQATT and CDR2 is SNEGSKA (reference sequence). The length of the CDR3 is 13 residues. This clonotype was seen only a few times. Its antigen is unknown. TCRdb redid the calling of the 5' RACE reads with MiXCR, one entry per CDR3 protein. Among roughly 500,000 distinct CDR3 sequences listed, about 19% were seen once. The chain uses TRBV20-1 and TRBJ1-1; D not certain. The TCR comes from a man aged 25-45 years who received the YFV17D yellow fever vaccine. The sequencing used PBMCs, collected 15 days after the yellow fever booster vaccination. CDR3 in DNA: TGCAGTGCTAGAGAAGCGGGCTACACTGAAGCTTTCTTT. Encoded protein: CSAREAGYTEAFF.